The T cell receptor (beta chain) described here comes from a study of beta chain features in type 1 diabetes. Across the study: Sorted cells numbering approximately 110,000,000 were examined across all samples. General study results and limits: It was among patients, rather than healthy donors, that naive, central memory and Treg TCRB repertoires appeared more similar.

This clone was found a few times. What it recognizes is unknown. At one end the junction does not follow the germline gene, possibly because of a read error. Reverse transcribing all isolated RNA meant expressed TCRB transcripts were sequenced. Sequenced by immunoSEQ multiplex PCR; TCRdb stores in-frame clones only, minus some. The profile covers a few hundred thousand clones, with approximately 14% appearing a single time and 6.7% taken by the ten largest. This CDR3 is 15 amino acids long. Germline-derived CDR1 and CDR2 are SGHRS and YFSETQ. Sequencing was done on a sample of central memory CD4+ T cells from blood. The rearrangement uses TRBV5-1 and TRBJ2-3, with unresolved D. This receptor was taken from a man younger than 40 in good health. The CDR3 DNA follows: TGTGCCAGCAGCTTGGGCCTGGGGAACACAGATACGCAGTATTTT. It codes for CASSLGLGNTDTQYF.